A selection of T cell receptor beta chains follows, all from one sample in a study of technical replicates of blood from a few donors. Libraries were prepared by immunoSEQ multiplex PCR; TCRdb keeps only in-frame clonotypes and omits some of them. The data hold under 80,000 clones, with around 97% observed a single time. Source material: T cells isolated from PBMCs. These receptors originate from a human donor in good health. The CDR3 runs from the conserved cysteine through the conserved F or W. A D gene is named only where the DNA matches it firmly. Clone size is stated in some rows and not others, as once, few, many or a class when expanded.

cdr3_nt cdr3_aa j_call d_call v_call clone_size
TGTGCCAGCAGGGTGACAGGGCGCAATGAGCAGTTCTTC CASRVTGRNEQFF TRBJ2-1 TRBD1 TRBV11-2 NA
TGTGCCAGCAGCCAAGAGGGGGGGCAGACGGGCATATATTTT CASSQEGGQTGIYF TRBJ1-3 NA TRBV4-2 NA
TGTGCCAGCAGCTTAACGCAGGGAAATGAAAAACTGTTTTTT CASSLTQGNEKLFF TRBJ1-4 NA TRBV11-3 NA
TGTGCCAGCAGGGGGGGGATTTCCTACGAGCAGTACTTC CASRGGISYEQYF TRBJ2-7 TRBD2 TRBV2 NA
TGCGCCAGCAGCTCGACTAGCGGGAATAGATGGGGCAATGAGCAGTTCTTC CASSSTSGNRWGNEQFF TRBJ2-1 TRBD2 TRBV5-1 once
TGTGCCAGCAGCGTAGCGGCGGGAGGGCCTTTCTACGAGCAGTACTTC CASSVAAGGPFYEQYF TRBJ2-7 TRBD2 TRBV9 NA
TGCAGCGTTGACGCGGGGGGCCACGCGAACACCGGGGAGCTGTTTTTT CSVDAGGHANTGELFF TRBJ2-2 TRBD2 TRBV29-1 NA
TGTGCCAGTCCTCCCGGGACAGATATCCAGCCCCAGCATTTT CASPPGTDIQPQHF TRBJ1-5 TRBD1 TRBV25-1 NA
TGTGCCAGCAGTGACCTCCACTATGGGGGGACCACGTACGAGCAGTACTTC CASSDLHYGGTTYEQYF TRBJ2-7 NA TRBV25-1 NA
TGTGCCAGCTCACCAGGACAGGGGGACCAGCCCCAGCATTTT CASSPGQGDQPQHF TRBJ1-5 TRBD1 TRBV18 NA
TGTGCCAGCACCGTGGGACTAGCCCGTCATGAGCAGTTCTTC CASTVGLARHEQFF TRBJ2-1 TRBD2 TRBV28 NA
TGTGTCCAGGACGCTGAAGGGGATGAGCAGTTCTTC CVQDAEGDEQFF TRBJ2-1 NA TRBV2 NA
TGTGCCAGCAGCCTGACTTACTCCTACGAGCAGTACTTC CASSLTYSYEQYF TRBJ2-7 NA TRBV7-9 NA
TGTGCCAGTAGCGGACATCGAAACACCATATATTTT CASSGHRNTIYF TRBJ1-3 NA TRBV19 NA
TGTGCCAGCAGCTTAGCGGGAGCAAGTTCCCGGGAGCTGTTTTTT CASSLAGASSRELFF TRBJ2-2 TRBD2 TRBV5-4 NA
TGCAGCGTTGAAGATACCCAGGGTGGCACTGAAGCTTTCTTT CSVEDTQGGTEAFF TRBJ1-1 NA TRBV29-1 NA
TGTGCCAGCAGCCAAGAAGCGGGGACCAATCAGCCCCAGCATTTT CASSQEAGTNQPQHF TRBJ1-5 NA TRBV4-2 NA
TGTGCCAGCAGTTCACAGCAATTCTCTGGAAACACCATATATTTT CASSSQQFSGNTIYF TRBJ1-3 NA TRBV2 NA
TGTGCCAGCAGCCACCAGGGGGTTGGCGATGAGCAGTTCTTC CASSHQGVGDEQFF TRBJ2-1 TRBD1 TRBV5-6 NA
TGTGCCTGGAGTCCCCTAGATAATTCACCCCTCCACTTT CAWSPLDNSPLHF TRBJ1-6 NA TRBV30 once
TGCAGCGCAATCGACAGGGAAGGGAACACCGGGGAGCTGTTTTTT CSAIDREGNTGELFF TRBJ2-2 TRBD1 TRBV29-1 once
TGCAGCGTTTTTAGCGGGAGGGGGGCAGATACGCAGTATTTT CSVFSGRGADTQYF TRBJ2-3 TRBD2 TRBV29-1 NA
TGTGCCAGCAGCGTAGGTCGAGCGGGCTACACCTTC CASSVGRAGYTF TRBJ1-2 NA TRBV9 NA
TGCAGCGGAGGGGCCGGGACTAGCTCCCATGAGCAGTTCTTC CSGGAGTSSHEQFF TRBJ2-1 TRBD2 TRBV29-1 NA
TGTGCCAGCAGTTTGTCCAACAGTGGGAACACTGAAGCTTTCTTT CASSLSNSGNTEAFF TRBJ1-1 NA TRBV27 NA
TGTGCCTGGAGTGGGGGAGGGAACTACGAGCAGTACTTC CAWSGGGNYEQYF TRBJ2-7 TRBD2 TRBV30 NA
TGTGCCAGCAGTGCACAGGGAGAGTCCCTTAATGCTCAGCCCCAGCATTTT CASSAQGESLNAQPQHF TRBJ1-5 NA TRBV6-1 NA
TGTGCCAGCAGCGCAGGATCCGGGGGACGGAGGACCTACGAGCAGTACTTC CASSAGSGGRRTYEQYF TRBJ2-7 NA TRBV9 NA
TGCGCCAGCAGCCAGTACCCCCGAGGGCCTAGCTCCTACAATGAGCAGTTCTTC CASSQYPRGPSSYNEQFF TRBJ2-1 NA TRBV4-1 NA
TGTGCCAGCACCTTCCGGGACAACCAAGAGACCCAGTACTTC CASTFRDNQETQYF TRBJ2-5 NA TRBV25-1 NA
TGTGCCAGCAGTGATCCTAGGGACAGGGGGGACCAAGAGACCCAGTACTTC CASSDPRDRGDQETQYF TRBJ2-5 TRBD1 TRBV2 NA
TGTGCCAGCAGTCGACGACAGGGCTCTGGAAACACCATATATTTT CASSRRQGSGNTIYF TRBJ1-3 TRBD1 TRBV6-5 NA
TGTGCCACCCAAAGGGGGGGAGGCTATCAGCCCCAGCATTTT CATQRGGGYQPQHF TRBJ1-5 NA TRBV19 NA
TGTGCCAGCAGCTTTCCCCAGAAGTCCGAGCAGTACTTC CASSFPQKSEQYF TRBJ2-7 NA TRBV7-9 NA
TGTGCCAGCAGCCAAGATCGTGGAGGGAGCACTGAAGCTTTCTTT CASSQDRGGSTEAFF TRBJ1-1 NA TRBV14 NA
TGCGCCAGCAGCTTGGGAGGGACAGGGGCCTACGAGCAGTACTTC CASSLGGTGAYEQYF TRBJ2-7 TRBD1 TRBV5-1 NA
TGTGCCAGCAGTTACGCGGGGACGGGCACCTACGAGCAGTACTTC CASSYAGTGTYEQYF TRBJ2-7 NA TRBV6-5 NA
TGCAGCGTTGAAGGGGCTAGCGGGATCTGGGAGACCCAGTACTTC CSVEGASGIWETQYF TRBJ2-5 TRBD2 TRBV29-1 once
TGTGCCAGCCTAAACAGGGGAAACACTGAAGCTTTCTTT CASLNRGNTEAFF TRBJ1-1 TRBD1 TRBV13 NA
TGCGCCAGCAGCCCCCGGACAGGGGACAATGAGCAGTTCTTC CASSPRTGDNEQFF TRBJ2-1 TRBD1 TRBV5-1 NA
TGTGCCAGCCGACCGATAGCGGGAGTGAAGGATACGCAGTATTTT CASRPIAGVKDTQYF TRBJ2-3 NA TRBV12-1 NA
TGCGCCAGCAGCTTGAGCGGGGGGTATAGCACAGATACGCAGTATTTT CASSLSGGYSTDTQYF TRBJ2-3 TRBD2 TRBV4-1 NA
TGTGCCAGCAGCCCACGCTCAGGTAGCGGGGGGGGGTACCAAGAGACCCAGTACTTC CASSPRSGSGGGYQETQYF TRBJ2-5 TRBD2 TRBV4-2 NA
TGTGCCAGCAGACTTACAGGGGACACTGAAGCTTTCTTT CASRLTGDTEAFF TRBJ1-1 TRBD1 TRBV6-4 NA
TGTGCCAGCAGTGAAGACCTAGCGGAAGAGACCCAGTACTTC CASSEDLAEETQYF TRBJ2-5 TRBD2 TRBV6-1 NA
TGCGCCAGCAGCCAAGAAAGAAACAGGGGGTGGGGAGAGACCCAGTACTTC CASSQERNRGWGETQYF TRBJ2-5 TRBD1 TRBV4-1 NA
TGTGCCAGCATCAATACTACCGCCGGGACTCCCCCGTTCTTC CASINTTAGTPPFF TRBJ2-1 NA TRBV11-2 NA
TGTGCCAGCAGCTCGACGACAGGGTTGTCAGACTACAATGAGCAGTTCTTC CASSSTTGLSDYNEQFF TRBJ2-1 TRBD1 TRBV7-9 NA
TGTGCCAGCAGCTTTCAAGACAGGGCGGGCACTGAAGCTTTCTTT CASSFQDRAGTEAFF TRBJ1-1 TRBD1 TRBV5-4 NA
TGTGCCAGCGTATCGGTCTCTGGGGCCAACGTCCTGACTTTC CASVSVSGANVLTF TRBJ2-6 NA TRBV6-1 NA
TGTGCCAGCAGCTTAGTAGCAGGGAACGAGCAGTACTTC CASSLVAGNEQYF TRBJ2-7 NA TRBV7-2 NA
TGTGCCAGCAGCCCTCCAAGACGCGACAGGGGCGGCTACACCTTC CASSPPRRDRGGYTF TRBJ1-2 TRBD1 TRBV28 NA
TGTGCCAGCAGCCGAGTGTTGGATGAGCAGTTCTTC CASSRVLDEQFF TRBJ2-1 NA TRBV9 NA
TGTGCCAGCAGTTTTATACTAGACTACGAGCAGTACTTC CASSFILDYEQYF TRBJ2-7 NA TRBV28 once
TGTGCCAGCAGCCTGCGGGACAGCCCGAGCACAGATACGCAGTATTTT CASSLRDSPSTDTQYF TRBJ2-3 NA TRBV5-6 NA
TGCGCCAGCAGCTTGATCTCCGACAGGAATACGCAGTATTTT CASSLISDRNTQYF TRBJ2-3 NA TRBV5-1 NA
TGTGCCAGCAGCTTAAACGCTAACACAGATACGCAGTATTTT CASSLNANTDTQYF TRBJ2-3 NA TRBV7-3 few
TGTGCCAGCAGTTACTCGATGCGCAGGGACAATGAGCAGTTCTTC CASSYSMRRDNEQFF TRBJ2-1 NA TRBV6-5 NA
TGTGCCAGCAGTTTGACTGGGTCCTACGAGCAGTACTTC CASSLTGSYEQYF TRBJ2-7 NA TRBV28 NA